This is a list of T cell receptor beta chains from one sample in a study of human T cells and chemical hapten exposure. TCRdb re-called the RACE reads through MiXCR, storing one row per CDR3 protein. The sample lists fewer than 300,000 distinct CDR3 sequences, about 9% seen once, with 2% to 2.5% in the top ten. Sequenced material: whole blood, taken in connection with sensitization to the hapten diphenylcyclopropenone (DPC). Receptors were obtained from a woman between 40 and 55 years old with alopecia areata. Some clones in this sample may be carry-over from other donors' samples. CDR3s include the opening cysteine and the closing phenylalanine or tryptophan. D genes are given only for firm matches. Clone size is given for some rows only: seen once, a few or many times, or a class if the clone is expanded.

cdr3_aa	cdr3_nt	d_call	v_call	j_call	clone_size
CASSLEGSYEQYF	TGCGCCAGCAGCTTAGAGGGTTCCTACGAGCAGTACTTC	-	TRBV5-1	TRBJ2-7	few
CASSPNPPTNKETQYF	TGTGCCAGCAGCCCCAACCCTCCGACCAATAAAGAGACCCAGTACTTC	-	TRBV3-1	TRBJ2-5	-
CASSRPGTPNSPLHF	TGTGCCAGCAGTCGCCCCGGGACACCAAATTCACCCCTCCACTTT	-	TRBV4-2	TRBJ1-6	few
CASSFGTSTGELFF	TGTGCCAGCAGTTTCGGGACTAGCACCGGGGAGCTGTTTTTT	TRBD2	TRBV28	TRBJ2-2	few
CSARVVTSLPKPLHF	TGCAGTGCTAGAGTGGTGACGTCTCTACCTAAACCCCTCCACTTT	-	TRBV20-1	TRBJ1-6	-
CASMGPSYNEQFF	TGTGCCAGCATGGGCCCCTCCTACAATGAGCAGTTCTTC	-	TRBV21-1	TRBJ2-1	few
CASSVRGNEKLFF	TGTGCCAGCAGCGTCAGGGGCAACGAAAAACTGTTTTTT	-	TRBV14	TRBJ1-4	few
CASSFFGQNYEQYF	TGTGCCAGCAGTTTTTTTGGACAGAACTACGAGCAGTACTTC	-	TRBV12-3/TRBV12-4	TRBJ2-7	-
CASSSQQISYEQYF	TGCGCCAGCAGCTCCCAACAGATCTCCTACGAGCAGTACTTC	-	TRBV5-1	TRBJ2-7	few
CASSASDLSYEQYF	TGTGCCTCCAGTGCCTCTGACCTCTCCTACGAGCAGTACTTC	-	TRBV28	TRBJ2-7	-
CASSLHRGVETEAFF	TGTGCCAGCAGCCTACACAGGGGAGTGGAAACTGAAGCTTTCTTT	TRBD1	TRBV7-9	TRBJ1-1	few
CSASIGGGWQPQHF	TGCAGTGCTAGTATAGGAGGGGGGTGGCAGCCCCAGCATTTT	-	TRBV20-1	TRBJ1-5	many
CATREANQNLRTEAFF	TGTGCCACGCGGGAGGCGAACCAGAATTTGAGAACTGAAGCTTTCTTT	-	TRBV4-2	TRBJ1-1	few
CASGDYGYTF	TGTGCCAGCGGAGACTATGGCTACACCTTC	-	TRBV25-1	TRBJ1-2	many
CASSPGTQETQYF	TGTGCCAGCAGCCCCGGGACTCAAGAGACCCAGTACTTC	-	TRBV5-1	TRBJ2-5	many
CASSLWAAAYNEQFF	TGTGCCAGCAGCTTGTGGGCCGCAGCCTACAATGAGCAGTTCTTC	-	TRBV5-5	TRBJ2-1	few
CASSQQYGDEQYF	TGTGCCAGCAGCCAACAGTACGGGGACGAGCAGTACTTC	-	TRBV4-2	TRBJ2-7	-